Each of the 12 T cell receptor beta chains below was sequenced from the same sample in a study of T cell repertoires in cytomegalovirus infection. TCRdb re-analysed the reads in MiXCR, keeping a single row per CDR3 protein. This table has roughly 500,000 distinct CDR3 sequences, roughly 43% appearing once. These receptors have no identified antigens. Specimen: cultured PBMCs, collected from culture after CMV antigen stimulation. The source of these receptors is a human donor in good health (CMV status not recorded). Some clones in this sample may be carry-over from other donors' samples.

This clonotype was detected only a few times. J is TRBJ2-7 and V is TRBV7-6; D might be TRBD2 (6 bases). The CDR3 runs 14 residues. The germline V gene has CDR1 SGHVS and CDR2 FNYEAQ. Trimming shortened V by 4 bases and J by 4 bases, and 14 bases separated the two germline ends. In DNA form, the CDR3 reads TGTGCCAGCAGCTCCCGGGAGTCCACATACGAGCAGTACTTC. This codes for CASSSRESTYEQYF.

V usage is TRBV27 and J usage is TRBJ2-7; 9 nucleotides align to TRBD2. This CDR3 region has 13 residues. CDR1 MNHEY and CDR2 SMNVEV come from the germline V gene (reference sequence). With 8 bases clipped from V and 6 bases from J, the junction kept 8 bases outside the gene matches. The CDR3 DNA reads as TGTGCCAGCGCGGGTAGCGGGAGTAGCGAGCAGTACTTC. Translated: CASAGSGSSEQYF.

The V gene is TRBV11-2, the J gene TRBJ1-6; 9 positions agree with TRBD1. Germline-derived CDR1 and CDR2 are SGHAT and FQNNGV. J lost 6 bases, V lost 5 bases, and 2 bases had no gene match. The CDR3 is 14 amino acids. The CDR3 region has the DNA TGTGCCAGCAGCGTGGACAGGGGTAATTCACCCCTCCACTTT. This translates into CASSVDRGNSPLHF.

This clonotype was seen more than once but under ten times. The CDR3 region has the DNA TGTGCCAGCAGCTTAGCGATTAATTCACCCCTCCACTTT. Amino acid sequence: CASSLAINSPLHF. The chain joins TRBV7-6 to TRBJ1-6; D gene uncertain. Trimming left V 0 bases short and J 6 bases short, with 3 bases between. This CDR3 contains 13 residues. Germline-derived CDR1 and CDR2 are SGHVS and FNYEAQ.

The gene calls are TRBV23-1 and TRBJ2-7, with a weak D call TRBD2 (6 bases). TRBV23-1 is treated as an ORF (open reading frame) with a function not yet certain. This CDR3 is built from 14 residues. Trimming took off 4 bases at V and 3 bases at J, with 13 bases between the two ends. CDR3 sequence: CASSRGDGDYEQYF. CDR3 coding DNA: TGCGCCAGCAGTCGGGGGGACGGCGACTACGAGCAGTACTTC.

The chain uses TRBV28 and TRBJ2-3; 11 bases line up with TRBD2. The CDR3 length is 15 residues. J was trimmed by 4 bases and V by 4 bases; bases with no gene match: 4. Germline V gene lookup returns CDR1 MDHEN and CDR2 SYDVKM. The CDR3 coding sequence is TGTGCCAGCAGTTCGCGACTAGCGGGGTCAGATACGCAGTATTTT. This translates into CASSSRLAGSDTQYF.

This clonotype was found a few times. The V call is TRBV12-5, the J call TRBJ1-1, with a tentative D call TRBD1 (6 bases). The germline V gene encodes CDR1 LGHNT and CDR2 FRNRAP. This CDR3 region has 16 residues. The V end was cut by 2 bases, the J end by 5 bases, with 18 bases between. CDR3 amino acids: CASGLMDSFIWTEAFF. CDR3 bases: TGTGCTAGTGGTTTGATGGACAGCTTTATCTGGACTGAAGCTTTCTTT.

This chain links TRBV10-3 with TRBJ1-1; 8 bases map to TRBD1. CDR3 length equals 15 residues. The germline V gene encodes CDR1 ENHRY and CDR2 SYGVKD. V lost 0 bases to trimming and J lost 4 bases; unmatched junction nucleotides: 4. The chain's CDR3 is CAISESGTGGTEAFF. For the CDR3, the DNA is TGTGCCATCAGTGAGTCTGGGACAGGAGGCACTGAAGCTTTCTTT.

CDR3 bases: TGTGCCAGCAGCCCTCAACGGGGAAGAGGGGAAAAACTGTTTTTT. Its protein is CASSPQRGRGEKLFF. J is TRBJ1-4 and V is TRBV7-6, with no clear D. The germline V and J ends were trimmed by 5 bases and 8 bases, with 18 bases remaining between them. CDR3 length: 15 amino acids. Germline-derived CDR1 and CDR2 are SGHVS and FNYEAQ. Complete variable domain (other parts from reference TRBV7-6 and TRBJ1-4): GAGVSQSPRYKVTKRGQDVALRCDPISGHVSLYWYRQALGQGPEFLTYFNYEAQQDKSGLPNDRFSAERPEGSISTLTIQRTEQRDSAMYRCASSPQRGRGEKLFFGSGTQLSVL.

The V and J genes are TRBV4-3 and TRBJ2-1, with D perhaps matching TRBD2 (5 bases). The CDR3 is made up of 14 amino acids. Trimming left V 3 bases short and J 1 base short, with 7 bases between. Germline-derived CDR1 and CDR2 are LGHNA and YSLEER. The CDR3 is CASSHGESYNEQFF. DNA of the CDR3: TGCGCCAGCAGCCACGGGGAGTCCTACAATGAGCAGTTCTTC.

This clonotype has only a few counts. V gene TRBV2 combines with J gene TRBJ2-3; 10 bases map to TRBD2. The germline V gene encodes CDR1 SNHLY and CDR2 FYNNEI. V shed 5 bases and J 3 bases; nucleotides not matched to a gene: 2. The CDR3 is 14 residues long. The chain's CDR3 is CASSPLAGTDTQYF. As DNA, the CDR3 is TGTGCCAGCAGTCCACTAGCGGGAACAGATACGCAGTATTTT.

V usage is TRBV2 and J usage is TRBJ2-7; a weak D match, TRBD1 (5 bases). The length of the CDR3 is 14 residues. The V end was cut by 4 bases, the J end by 3 bases, with 13 bases between. Per germline, CDR1 SNHLY and CDR2 FYNNEI. CDR3 nucleotides: TGTGCCAGCAGTGGGGGATACGACAGCTACGAGCAGTACTTC. Translating gives CASSGGYDSYEQYF.